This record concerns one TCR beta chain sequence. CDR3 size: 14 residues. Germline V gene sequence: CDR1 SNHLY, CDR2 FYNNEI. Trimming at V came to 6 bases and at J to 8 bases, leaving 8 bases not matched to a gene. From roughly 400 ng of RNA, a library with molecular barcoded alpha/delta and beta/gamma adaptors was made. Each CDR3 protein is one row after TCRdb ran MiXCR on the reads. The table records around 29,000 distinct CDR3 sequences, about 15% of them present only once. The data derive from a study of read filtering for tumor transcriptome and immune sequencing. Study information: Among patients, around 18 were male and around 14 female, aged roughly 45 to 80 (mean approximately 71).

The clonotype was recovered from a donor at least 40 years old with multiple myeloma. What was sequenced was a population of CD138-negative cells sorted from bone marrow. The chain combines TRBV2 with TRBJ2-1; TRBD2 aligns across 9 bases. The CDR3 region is CASRMGLALDEQFF. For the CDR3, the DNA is TGTGCCAGCAGGATGGGACTAGCATTGGATGAGCAGTTCTTC.